This TCR beta chain was obtained from a study of T-cell memory formation after mild COVID-19. Study overall: Clusters of TCRs were largely donor specific. Study results and limitations: Later expanders leaned CD4+, whereas clones that contracted between day 15 and 85 were balanced CD4/CD8.

This clonotype has more than one count but fewer than ten. Antigen unknown. TCRdb redid the calling of the 5' RACE reads with MiXCR, one entry per CDR3 protein. The sample lists roughly 500,000 distinct CDR3 sequences, about a fifth seen once, with approximately 12% in the top ten. This CDR3 comprises 14 residues. CDR1 and CDR2 (germline): MGHRA, YSYEKL. V shed 1 base, J shed 5 bases, and the junction held 3 bases outside the gene matches. The TCR sequence derives from an adult woman who had mild COVID-19 (a few samples of this study predate the infection). Cell type and time point are not known. The gene calls are TRBV4-1 and TRBJ1-1, with 8 bases lining up with TRBD1. The specimen was PBMCs or a T cell subset sorted from them (not recorded which). CDR3 DNA: TGCGCCAGCAGCCAAGTAACAGGGGGGACTGAAGCTTTCTTT. Translated, it gives CASSQVTGGTEAFF.